This TCR beta chain was found in a study of OX40 agonist ivuxolimab in advanced cancers. Overall study: The patients received agonistic anti-OX40 (CD134) antibody ivuxolimab. Whole-study results and caveats: Within 6 weeks, CD4+ and CD8+ blood T cells expanded clonally at 0.1 to 3.0 mg/kg.

Clones were read by immunoSEQ multiplex PCR, and TCRdb kept only the in-frame ones, dropping some. The data show 20,000 to 25,000 clones, 70% to 90% seen once. Germline assignment: CDR1 KGHSH and CDR2 LQKENI. Trimming took 4 bases from V and 0 from J, leaving 9 bases between them. This CDR3 comprises 14 residues. In regard to this clone: Its antigen is still unknown.

The genes are TRBV18 and TRBJ1-1; a weak D match, TRBD1 (5 bases). Sequenced here: CD4+ or CD8+ T cells sorted from blood, sampled in a trial of the OX40 agonist ivuxolimab. The TCR comes from an adult with an advanced solid tumor such as melanoma, head and neck, liver or kidney cancer. CDR3 region: CASSQGTVNTEAFF. As DNA, the CDR3 is TGTGCCAGCTCACAAGGGACGGTGAACACTGAAGCTTTCTTT.